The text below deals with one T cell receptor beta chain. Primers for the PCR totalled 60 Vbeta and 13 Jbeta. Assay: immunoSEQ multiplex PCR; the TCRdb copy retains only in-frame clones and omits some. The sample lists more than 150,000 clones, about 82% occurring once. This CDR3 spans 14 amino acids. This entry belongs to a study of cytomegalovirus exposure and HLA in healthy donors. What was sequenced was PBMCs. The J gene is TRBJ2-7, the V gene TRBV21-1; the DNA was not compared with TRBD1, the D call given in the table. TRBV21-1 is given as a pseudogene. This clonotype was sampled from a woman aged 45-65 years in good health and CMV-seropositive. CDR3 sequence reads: CATSSGRGKDEQYF. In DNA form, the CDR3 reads TGTGCCACCTCCTCCGGAAGGGGGAAGGACGAGCAGTACTTC.